This TCR beta chain emerged from a study of T cells in Graves' hyperthyroidism and ophthalmopathy. The V gene's germline CDR1 is SGHRS and CDR2 YFSETQ. The V end lost 4 bases, the J end lost 6 bases, and 11 bases lay between the germline ends. CDR3 length: 12 residues. Thyroid ultrasound and orbital computed tomography, with clinical symptoms and serum thyroxine and TRAb, informed diagnoses. Authors of the study amplified TCR beta CDR3 regions from RNA transcripts. With the HTBI primer set, the TCR CDR3 went through a first round of RT-PCR. TCRdb recomputed calls from the multiplex PCR reads with MiXCR, one row per CDR3 protein. This table holds over 700,000 distinct CDR3 sequences, approximately 40% found once. In this sample, this clonotype turned up a few times. As yet, its antigen is unknown. Study conclusions and caveats: Ophthalmopathy cases were set apart from stable hyperthyroidism by a 13 V-J model.

The source is a man aged 18-30 years with Graves' hyperthyroidism. Sequencing was performed on blood. J is TRBJ2-7 and V is TRBV5-1; TRBD1 might be the D (6 bases). In DNA form, the CDR3 reads TGCGCCAGCAGCGTCGCAGGGGCCGAGCAGTACTTC. It is translated as CASSVAGAEQYF.